The 10 T cell receptor beta chains in this list originate from one sample, sequenced in a study of metastatic and nonmetastatic thyroid tumors. TCRdb reanalyzed the PCR reads via MiXCR. The sample shows more than 4,000 clones, 25% to 35% of them seen only once. No treatment of any kind had been given to any patient before thyroid surgery. The specimen sequenced was adjacent normal tissue. These receptors all come from a female donor with papillary thyroid cancer or a benign thyroid nodule (not recorded which). Some clones in this sample may be carry-over from other donors' samples.

Remarks on this clone: With a much larger clone just one base away, this may be a read error. This rearrangement joins TRBV5-1 to TRBJ1-2; tentative D call: TRBD1 (5 bases). V was trimmed by 0 bases and J by 1 base, leaving 13 bases between them. The CDR3 contains 16 residues. The germline V gene has CDR1 SGHRS and CDR2 YFSETQ. CDR3 loop: CASSLEGSVLNYGYTF. DNA of the CDR3: TGCGCCAGCAGCTTGGAGGGGTCAGTACTTAACTATGGCTACACCTTC.

This clone was seen a handful of times. At one end the junction does not follow the germline gene, possibly because of a read error. The genes are TRBV6-1 and TRBJ1-4, with TRBD1 as a possible D gene (6 bases). The V gene's germline CDR1 is MNHNS and CDR2 SASEGT. The CDR3 loop spans 14 amino acids. As DNA, the CDR3 is TGTGCCAGCATCCGACAGGCAACTAATGAAGAACTGTTTTTT. Translating it yields CASIRQATNEELFF.

The V gene is TRBV12-3 or TRBV12-4, the J gene TRBJ2-5; D is unclear. This CDR3 is 16 amino acids long. Trimming cost V 1 base and J 5 bases, with 17 bases left between them. The CDR3 nucleotides are TGTGCCAGCAGTTTAGAGCTGCCTAGAGAGGCGGAGACCCAGTACTTC. Translating gives CASSLELPREAETQYF.

This clone occurred a few times. The J gene is TRBJ2-1, the V gene TRBV6-1; TRBD2 agrees at 11 bases. J gave up 5 bases and V 6 bases, and 6 bases lay outside the gene matches. CDR1 is MNHNS, CDR2 SASEGT, per germline. The CDR3 loop spans 15 amino acids. The CDR3 spells CASRRGLAGDNEQFF. Here the CDR3 DNA reads TGTGCCAGCAGGAGAGGACTAGCGGGTGACAATGAGCAGTTCTTC.

This clone was picked up a small number of times. This chain uses TRBV2 with TRBJ1-5, with D perhaps matching TRBD1 (5 bases). There are 13 residues in the CDR3. Germline loops: CDR1 SNHLY, CDR2 FYNNEI. Trimming shortened V by 8 bases and J by 3 bases, and 11 bases separated the two germline ends. Here the CDR3 reads CASEGDFNQPQHF. In DNA form, the CDR3 reads TGTGCCAGCGAAGGGGACTTCAATCAGCCCCAGCATTTT.

The chain is built from TRBV25-1 and TRBJ2-5; D is unclear. CDR3 length: 12 residues. V was trimmed by 10 bases and J by 5 bases, leaving 14 bases between them. From germline, CDR1 is MGHDK and CDR2 SYGVNS. CDR3 bases: TGTGCCACTGGGCCGGGTGGGGAGACCCAGTACTTC. It codes for CATGPGGETQYF.

About this clone: With a much larger clone just one base away, this may be a read error. The V gene is TRBV2, the J gene TRBJ2-5; 13 positions agree with TRBD2. This CDR3 is 16 amino acids long. V lost 4 bases and J lost 6; bases outside the gene matches: 8. Germline CDR1 SNHLY, CDR2 FYNNEI. The CDR3 is CASSAWVTSGGQTQYF. The CDR3 bases are TGTGCCAGCAGTGCGTGGGTGACTAGCGGGGGGCAGACCCAGTACTTC.

The chain carries TRBV3-1 and TRBJ1-4, with D maybe TRBD1 (5 bases). The CDR3 contains 11 residues. The ends were cut back, 6 bases at V and 12 bases at J, with 11 bases in the middle. Germline-derived CDR1 and CDR2 are LGHDT and YNNKEL (reference sequence). CDR3 residues: CASRGPWELFF. The CDR3 DNA follows: TGTGCCAGCAGGGGACCATGGGAACTGTTTTTT.

In this sample, this clone turned up a few times. The chain combines TRBV15 with TRBJ1-6; 11 bases are shared with TRBD1. The CDR3 consists of 17 residues. CDR1 is LNHNV and CDR2 is YYDKDF in the germline V gene (reference sequence). The ends lost 1 base at V and 4 bases at J; junction bases unmatched: 3. As DNA, the CDR3 is TGTGCCACCAGCAGAGGTGGACAGGGGGCTTATAATTCACCCCTCCACTTT. Translation gives CATSRGGQGAYNSPLHF.

The V call is TRBV2, the J call TRBJ2-7; D unclear. V lost 6 bases and J 3 bases, leaving 21 bases between the germline ends. The CDR3 is made up of 16 amino acids. From germline, CDR1 is SNHLY and CDR2 FYNNEI. The CDR3 DNA reads as TGTGCCAGCAGATCTTCGGCGGAAACCTCAATCTACGAGCAGTACTTC. Translating it yields CASRSSAETSIYEQYF.